The 32 T cell receptor beta chains below were found in one sample sequenced in a study of blood T cell repertoires in COVID-19. Clones were read by immunoSEQ multiplex PCR, and TCRdb kept only the in-frame ones, dropping some. Among 170,000 or so clones listed, 89% were seen once. Material for sequencing was peripheral blood. The receptors were sampled from a man aged 18 to 29 who had recovered from COVID-19.

The gene calls are TRBV27 and TRBJ1-1; tentative D call: TRBD1 (6 bases). CDR1 is MNHEY, CDR2 SMNVEV, per germline (reference sequence). V lost 0 bases to trimming and J lost 10 bases, with 15 bases between them. The CDR3 consists of 14 residues. CDR3 coding DNA: TGTGCCAGCAGTTTATCCCCAGGGACACACGGAGCTTTCTTT. Protein product: CASSLSPGTHGAFF.

The CDR3 loop is CASSSSATNEKLFF. CDR3 sequence (DNA): TGTGCCAGCAGCTCCAGTGCAACTAATGAAAAACTGTTTTTT. This chain uses TRBV6-5 with TRBJ1-4; D gene uncertain. V was clipped by 6 bases and J by 0 bases, with 8 bases between them. This CDR3 contains 14 residues. Germline V CDR1 and CDR2: MNHEY, SVGAGI.

The rearrangement uses TRBV19 and TRBJ2-7; 8 bases are a match to TRBD2. The germline CDR1 and CDR2 sequences are LNHDA and SQIVND (reference sequence). Trimming removed 5 bases from V and 6 bases from J; junction bases left unmatched: 6. The CDR3 covers 13 residues. The CDR3 nucleotides are TGTGCCAGTAGTCAGGGACTAGAGCTCGAGCAGTACTTC. It translates to CASSQGLELEQYF.

The chain has TRBV19 and TRBJ2-7; 8 bases fit TRBD1. This CDR3 has 14 amino acids. Looked up from germline, CDR1 is LNHDA and CDR2 is SQIVND (reference sequence). Germline trimming cut 4 bases from V and 3 bases from J; bases unmatched to any gene: 5. The CDR3 region is CASSTRTGSYEQYF. The CDR3 bases are TGTGCCAGTAGTACCCGGACAGGGAGCTACGAGCAGTACTTC. Full variable domain (rest looked up from reference TRBV19 and TRBJ2-7): DGGITQSPKYLFRKEGQNVTLSCEQNLNHDAMYWYRQDPGQGLRLIYYSQIVNDFQKGDIAEGYSVSREKKESFPLTVTSAQKNPTAFYLCASSTRTGSYEQYFGPGTRLTVT.

The chain has TRBV9 and TRBJ1-4; D not certain. The CDR3 loop spans 15 amino acids. Trimming shortened V by 0 bases and J by 5 bases, and 11 bases separated the two germline ends. The germline CDR1 and CDR2 sequences are SGDLS and YYNGEE. CDR3 region: CASSVDPEPNEKLFF. CDR3 DNA sequence: TGTGCCAGCAGCGTAGACCCGGAGCCCAATGAAAAACTGTTTTTT.

The chain employs TRBV7-2 and TRBJ2-3, with TRBD2 matching over 8 bases. This CDR3 comprises 16 residues. The V gene's germline CDR1 is SGHTA and CDR2 FQGNSA. After removal of 3 bases from V and 3 bases from J, the junction contained 8 bases not matched to a gene. DNA of the CDR3: TGTGCCAGCAGCTTGGGGAGCGGGAGTGGTACAGATACGCAGTATTTT. Its translation is CASSLGSGSGTDTQYF.

V gene TRBV6-2 or TRBV6-3 combines with J gene TRBJ2-1; 7 nucleotides align to TRBD2. This CDR3 is built from 16 residues. Germline CDR1 reads MNHEY; CDR2 reads SVGEGT. The V segment lost 2 bases and the J segment 0 bases; nucleotides outside the gene matches: 4. The CDR3 nucleotides read TGTGCCAGCAGTTACGTTACTAGCGTCTCCTACAATGAGCAGTTCTTC. It codes for CASSYVTSVSYNEQFF.

The genes are TRBV7-5 and TRBJ2-2; the table gives TRBD2 as D, unverified against the DNA. TRBV7-5 is recorded as a pseudogene. The CDR3 loop spans 19 amino acids. The CDR3 here is CPADGGGGRCLGYIGELFF. The DNA for the CDR3 is TGTCCAGCGGACGGGGGCGGCGGGAGATGTTTGGGGTACATCGGGGAGCTGTTTTTT.

The rearrangement links TRBV30 to TRBJ1-2, with 8 bases lining up with TRBD1. The germline CDR1 and CDR2 sequences are GTSNPN and SVGIG (reference sequence). The CDR3 is 11 amino acids. Germline trimming cut 3 bases from V and 8 bases from J; bases unmatched to any gene: 2. CDR3: CAWRTGEGYTF. CDR3 nucleotide sequence: TGTGCCTGGAGGACAGGGGAAGGCTACACCTTC.

The genes are TRBV12-3 or TRBV12-4 and TRBJ2-2; D is unclear. The CDR3 covers 13 residues. V lost 6 bases, J lost 1 base, and 6 bases lay in between. The CDR3 DNA is TGTGCCAGCAGAACATTGAACACCGGGGAGCTGTTTTTT. This gives the protein CASRTLNTGELFF.

The chain is built from TRBV5-1 and TRBJ1-1, with D unresolved. CDR3 length: 14 amino acids. Looked up from germline, CDR1 is SGHRS and CDR2 is YFSETQ. V shed 0 bases and J shed 1 base, with 7 bases lying between them. CDR3 nucleotides: TGCGCCAGCAGCTTGGCCAGTGGGAACACTGAAGCTTTCTTT. Its translation is CASSLASGNTEAFF.

This clone was seen a single time. V is TRBV24-1 and J is TRBJ2-5, with D maybe TRBD1 (5 bases). V was pared by 9 bases and J by 5 bases, with 15 bases between. The CDR3 spans 13 residues. The germline V gene encodes CDR1 KGHDR and CDR2 SFDVKD. The CDR3 DNA is TGTGCCACCTCTCACAGGAGCTGGGAGACCCAGTACTTC. This encodes CATSHRSWETQYF.

The chain couples TRBV7-9 to TRBJ2-1; D is possibly TRBD2 (6 bases). The CDR3 spans 16 residues. Germline V gene data show CDR1 as SEHNR and CDR2 as FQNEAQ (reference sequence). Trimming removed 6 bases from V and 5 bases from J, with 20 bases in between. CDR3 protein: CASSPESGRRNNEQFF. The CDR3, as DNA: TGTGCCAGCAGTCCGGAATCTGGGAGGAGAAACAATGAGCAGTTCTTC.

The CDR3 coding sequence is TGTGCCAGCAGCTCCTTCCCTAGCGGGAGCGGAGATACGCAGTATTTT. Translation: CASSSFPSGSGDTQYF. V gene TRBV7-2 combines with J gene TRBJ2-3, with 10 nucleotides matching TRBD2. Germline assignment: CDR1 SGHTA and CDR2 FQGNSA. The J segment lost 5 bases and the V segment lost 4 bases, leaving 9 bases of the junction unmatched. This CDR3 has 16 residues.

In this sample, this clone turned up once. The chain combines TRBV5-4 with TRBJ2-7; a weak D match, TRBD1 (5 bases). This CDR3 comprises 14 residues. CDR1 is SGHNT, CDR2 YYREEE, per germline (reference sequence). V lost 3 bases and J 3 bases, leaving 13 bases between the germline ends. The CDR3 nucleotides read TGTGCCAGCAGCTATTACCAGGGTAACTACGAGCAGTACTTC. Translated: CASSYYQGNYEQYF.

The chain couples TRBV29-1 to TRBJ1-5, with D uncertain. The CDR3 sequence is 12 residues long. Trimming left V 0 bases short and J 11 bases short, with 11 bases between. From germline, CDR1 is SQVTM and CDR2 ANQGSEA. CDR3 protein: CSVEDRKRAQHF. The CDR3 DNA reads as TGCAGCGTTGAAGATCGGAAGAGGGCCCAGCATTTT.

Here the CDR3 reads CASSETSGRVTDTQYF. The CDR3 bases are TGTGCCAGCAGTGAGACTAGCGGGAGGGTGACAGATACGCAGTATTTT. The chain couples TRBV2 to TRBJ2-3; TRBD2 matches at 14 bases. Germline V gene data show CDR1 as SNHLY and CDR2 as FYNNEI. This CDR3 region has 16 residues. V lost 3 bases and J lost 3; bases outside the gene matches: 2.

The table lists this clone with a count of one. The sample carries other DNA sequences with the same CDR3. The gene calls are TRBV5-1 and TRBJ1-5; TRBD1 might be the D (6 bases). Trimming left V 0 bases short and J 4 bases short, with 8 bases between. The CDR3 sequence is 14 residues long. Germline assignment: CDR1 SGHRS and CDR2 YFSETQ. The CDR3 is CASSLEGGNQPQHF. The CDR3 bases are TGCGCCAGCAGCTTGGAGGGGGGGAATCAGCCCCAGCATTTT. The complete variable domain, with remaining parts taken from reference TRBV5-1 and TRBJ1-5, reads KAGVTQTPRYLIKTRGQQVTLSCSPISGHRSVSWYQQTPGQGLQFLFEYFSETQRNKGNFPGRFSGRQFSNSRSEMNVSTLELGDSALYLCASSLEGGNQPQHFGDGTRLSIL.

The chain's CDR3 is CASSFGQLLDTQYF. The CDR3 DNA follows: TGTGCCAGCAGCTTCGGACAGCTTTTAGATACGCAGTATTTT. The chain carries TRBV11-2 and TRBJ2-3; maybe TRBD1 (6 bases). The germline V gene encodes CDR1 SGHAT and CDR2 FQNNGV. Trimming took 3 bases from V and 5 from J, leaving 12 bases between them. The CDR3 totals 14 residues.

V and J are TRBV27 and TRBJ1-4, with D unclear. Germline CDR1 MNHEY, CDR2 SMNVEV (reference sequence). The CDR3 runs 16 residues. V lost 5 bases and J lost 8, with 21 bases in between. In DNA form, the CDR3 reads TGTGCCAGCAGTCTCAGCCGGGGAATCCGCGGGGAAAAACTGTTTTTT. Translation gives CASSLSRGIRGEKLFF. Supplemented by reference TRBV27 and TRBJ1-4, the full variable domain reads EAQVTQNPRYLITVTGKKLTVTCSQNMNHEYMSWYRQDPGLGLRQIYYSMNVEVTDKGDVPEGYKVSRKEKRNFPLILESPSPNQTSLYFCASSLSRGIRGEKLFFGSGTQLSVL.

The chain is built from TRBV5-4 and TRBJ1-2; TRBD1 agrees at 11 bases. Per germline, CDR1 SGHNT and CDR2 YYREEE (reference sequence). J lost 4 bases, V lost 4 bases, and 6 bases had no gene match. The CDR3 runs to 15 residues. The CDR3 protein is CASSTGQGAGYGYTF. The CDR3 DNA is TGTGCCAGCAGCACCGGACAGGGGGCGGGCTATGGCTACACCTTC. The variable domain in full, completed from reference TRBV5-4 and TRBJ1-2, reads ETGVTQSPTHLIKTRGQQVTLRCSSQSGHNTVSWYQQALGQGPQFIFQYYREEENGRGNFPPRFSGLQFPNYSSELNVNALELDDSALYLCASSTGQGAGYGYTFGSGTRLTVV.

The gene calls are TRBV5-4 and TRBJ1-3, with no clear D. V was trimmed by 0 bases and J by 1 base, leaving 5 bases between them. The CDR3 covers 14 residues. Germline CDR1 and CDR2: SGHNT and YYREEE (reference sequence). The DNA for the CDR3 is TGTGCCAGCAGCTTGGGCGGTTCTGGAAACACCATATATTTT. Its translation: CASSLGGSGNTIYF.

The V and J genes are TRBV10-2 and TRBJ2-2; 12 nucleotides agree with TRBD2. This CDR3 spans 16 amino acids. V shed 5 bases, J shed 7 bases, and the junction held 8 bases outside the gene matches. CDR1 is WSHSY, CDR2 SAAADI, per germline. The CDR3 is CASSTTSGSWGGELFF. The CDR3 coding sequence is TGCGCCAGCAGTACGACTAGCGGGAGTTGGGGCGGGGAGCTGTTTTTT.

This clone was seen a single time. The chain combines TRBV7-9 with TRBJ2-7; possibly TRBD1 for D (7 bases). Trimming removed 5 bases at V and 7 bases at J, with 12 bases between. This CDR3 is 12 amino acids long. The germline V gene has CDR1 SEHNR and CDR2 FQNEAQ (reference sequence). CDR3: CASSQAGGEQYF. DNA for the CDR3: TGTGCCAGCAGCCAAGCAGGGGGGGAGCAGTACTTC.

This clone was counted once. The chain recombines TRBV25-1 with TRBJ1-1; D unclear. Germline V gene data show CDR1 as MGHDK and CDR2 as SYGVNS. V shed 0 bases and J shed 6 bases, with 14 bases lying between them. This CDR3 region has 15 residues. CDR3 in amino acids: CASSEYLSARAEAFF. In DNA, the CDR3 is TGTGCCAGCAGTGAATATTTGAGCGCCCGGGCTGAAGCTTTCTTT. The variable domain in full, with the rest retrieved from reference TRBV25-1 and TRBJ1-1, is EADIYQTPRYLVIGTGKKITLECSQTMGHDKMYWYQQDPGMELHLIHYSYGVNSTEKGDLSSESTVSRIRTEHFPLTLESARPSHTSQYLCASSEYLSARAEAFFGQGTRLTVV.

The chain employs TRBV19 and TRBJ1-1; 7 bases fit TRBD1. V was clipped by 5 bases and J by 0 bases; unmatched bases: 6. CDR1 LNHDA and CDR2 SQIVND come from the germline V gene (reference sequence). The CDR3 extends over 15 amino acids. CDR3 loop: CASSPQQGLNTEAFF. Written as DNA, the CDR3 is TGTGCCAGTAGTCCCCAACAGGGGTTGAACACTGAAGCTTTCTTT.

The chain combines TRBV13 with TRBJ2-2, with TRBD2 matching over 7 bases. The CDR3 is made up of 14 amino acids. V lost 2 bases, J lost 5 bases, and 2 bases stayed unmatched. Per the germline V gene, CDR1 is PRHDT and CDR2 is FYEKMQ (reference sequence). The CDR3 sequence is CASSLPGGTGELFF. The CDR3 bases are TGTGCCAGCAGCTTACCGGGAGGTACCGGGGAGCTGTTTTTT. The full variable domain, rest sourced from reference TRBV13 and TRBJ2-2, is AAGVIQSPRHLIKEKRETATLKCYPIPRHDTVYWYQQGPGQDPQFLISFYEKMQSDKGSIPDRFSAQQFSDYHSELNMSSLELGDSALYFCASSLPGGTGELFFGEGSRLTVL.

This clone was seen many times. The chain joins TRBV27 to TRBJ2-2, with 10 bases fitting TRBD2. This CDR3 has 17 amino acids. Per germline, CDR1 MNHEY and CDR2 SMNVEV (reference sequence). Trimming removed 6 bases from V and 0 bases from J; junction bases left unmatched: 7. The CDR3 DNA reads TGTGCCAGCAGCCCTCAGGGGACTAGCGCGAACACCGGGGAGCTGTTTTTT. It specifies CASSPQGTSANTGELFF.

CDR3 nucleotides: TGCGCCAGCAGCCAAGCTTCCGGGGCCAACGTCCTGACTTTC. It is translated as CASSQASGANVLTF. The chain couples TRBV4-1 to TRBJ2-6; D is unresolved. The V end lost 1 base, the J end lost 4 bases, and 5 bases lay between the germline ends. This CDR3 has 14 amino acids. Germline loops: CDR1 MGHRA, CDR2 YSYEKL.

The V gene is TRBV5-1, the J gene TRBJ1-6; D is possibly TRBD1 (6 bases). V was clipped by 0 bases and J by 7 bases, with 11 bases between them. The germline CDR1 and CDR2 sequences are SGHRS and YFSETQ. The CDR3 totals 15 residues. This CDR3 reads CASSLVRQGNSPLHF. As DNA, the CDR3 is TGCGCCAGCAGCTTGGTTAGGCAGGGGAATTCACCCCTCCACTTT.

The J gene is TRBJ2-6, the V gene TRBV3-1 (or the pseudogene TRBV3-2), with 7 nucleotides matching TRBD1. The CDR3 is made up of 17 amino acids. V gave up 0 bases and J gave up 2 bases; unmatched junction bases: 4. The V gene's germline CDR1 is LGHDT and CDR2 YNNKEL (reference sequence). The CDR3 region is CASSQDMQGAGANVLTF. In DNA, the CDR3 is TGTGCCAGCAGCCAAGATATGCAGGGGGCTGGGGCCAACGTCCTGACTTTC.

The J gene is TRBJ2-2, the V gene TRBV11-3; 8 nucleotides match TRBD1. CDR1 and CDR2 (germline): SGHNT, YENEEA. The CDR3 length is 15 residues. With 2 bases clipped from V and 4 bases from J, the junction kept 3 bases outside the gene matches. The CDR3 loop reads CASSLQGAGTGELFF. The DNA of the CDR3 is TGTGCCAGCAGCTTACAGGGGGCAGGCACCGGGGAGCTGTTTTTT.